The TCR beta chain under discussion was sequenced for a study of CD8+CD57+ T cells in acquired aplastic anemia. For the study at large: Each DNA sample taken from sorted CD4+ and CD8+ cells came to 3 to 4 ug on average.

Patients who underwent sequencing had shown CD8+CD57+ cell expansion by flow cytometry. Severe acquired aplastic anemia was the diagnosis recorded for all patients. Turning to this clonotype: What it recognizes is unknown.

V lost 6 bases to trimming and J lost 2 bases; unmatched junction nucleotides: 6. The germline V gene has CDR1 ENHRY and CDR2 SYGVKD. This CDR3 region has 14 residues. Genomic DNA, serving as template, underwent TCR beta VDJ and CDR3 profiling. MiXCR was run by TCRdb on the reads, yielding one entry per CDR3 protein. The data contain 150,000 to 200,000 distinct CDR3 sequences, 45% to 55% of them seen just once; the ten biggest clones take up roughly 1.2%. The study's findings and limits: Around 29 shared CD8+ CDR3s appeared highly expressed within patients' immunodominant clones. Between the patient and control groups, CD8+ Simpson's diversity did not differ significantly.

The sample taken for sequencing was sorted CD4+, CD8+, or CD8+CD57+ T cells (not recorded which) from PBMCs. The chain joins TRBV10-3 to TRBJ1-2; 7 positions match TRBD1. The receptor's source is a human donor with aplastic anemia. CDR3 region: CAIRPTGRNYGYTF. The CDR3 coding sequence is TGTGCCATCAGGCCGACAGGGAGAAACTATGGCTACACCTTC.